The 3 T cell receptor beta chains below all came from one sample that was sequenced in a study of shared clonotypes between healthy human individuals. Sequencing used immunoSEQ multiplex PCR; TCRdb keeps in-frame clones, though not all of them. The repertoire holds over 2,000,000 clones, with approximately 92% as singletons. Naive-designated CD8 cells lacked CD45RO, were positively enriched for CCR7, and omitted terminally differentiated effector memory CD45RA+ cells. Sequences were obtained from naive CD8+ T cells from PBMCs. The receptors come from a man in his late teens or twenties in good health. Some clones in this sample may be carry-over from other donors' samples.

The V and J genes are TRBV27 and TRBJ1-1, with D uncertain. V dropped 6 bases and J dropped 4 bases, with 12 bases sitting between them. Looked up from germline, CDR1 is MNHEY and CDR2 is SMNVEV (reference sequence). This CDR3 contains 13 residues. The CDR3 loop is CASSPTWGTEAFF. CDR3 sequence (DNA): TGTGCCAGCAGCCCGACCTGGGGCACTGAAGCTTTCTTT.

This rearrangement joins TRBV7-8 to TRBJ2-5, with a weak D call TRBD2 (6 bases). Germline lookup yields CDR1 SGHVS and CDR2 FQNEAQ. This CDR3 has 14 amino acids. Deletions cut 5 bases from V and 5 bases from J, with 15 bases between. The CDR3 bases are TGTGCCAGCAGCCCAAGGACGGGAGCGGAGACCCAGTACTTC. Translated: CASSPRTGAETQYF. Full variable domain (outside the CDR3, taken from reference TRBV7-8 and TRBJ2-5): GAGVSQSPRYKVAKRGQDVALRCDPISGHVSLFWYQQALGQGPEFLTYFQNEAQLDKSGLPSDRFFAERPEGSVSTLKIQRTQQEDSAVYLCASSPRTGAETQYFGPGTRLLVL.

Turning to this clone: The junction shows a germline mismatch at one end, possibly a read error. Here the CDR3 reads CASSSGSF. CDR3 bases: TGTGCCAGCAGTTCTGGGTCTTTT. The chain employs TRBV3-1 (or the pseudogene TRBV3-2) and TRBJ1-4; D remains ambiguous. The CDR3 consists of 8 residues. The V gene's germline CDR1 is LGHDT and CDR2 YNNKEL (reference sequence).